This T cell receptor beta chain came from a study of cytomegalovirus exposure and HLA in healthy donors. Study context: In an early release, HLA-typed donors contributed 75 million to 85 million unique TCR sequences.

Overall study results and limits: Later analysis demonstrated an association between a missense DCLRE1C variant and TCR beta V- and J-gene trimming.

Regarding donors, all were healthy bone marrow donors. PCR employed 60 Vbeta and 13 Jbeta primers. This table comes from immunoSEQ multiplex PCR, and its TCRdb copy is limited to in-frame clones, with some not included. The table records about 140,000 clones, 80% of them present only once. The germline CDR1 and CDR2 sequences are SGHNT and YYREEE (reference sequence). Trimming took 3 bases from V and 1 from J, leaving 11 bases between them. The CDR3 has 14 residues. About this clone: The antigen remains unidentified.

The V call is TRBV5-4, the J call TRBJ2-7; D is unresolved. The receptor's source is a man aged 25 to 45 in good health and CMV-seronegative. Sequenced sample: PBMCs. This CDR3 is CASSSPPGSYEQYF. CDR3 nucleotide sequence: TGTGCCAGCAGCTCCCCACCCGGGTCCTACGAGCAGTACTTC. The full variable domain, with the rest looked up from reference TRBV5-4 and TRBJ2-7, is ETGVTQSPTHLIKTRGQQVTLRCSSQSGHNTVSWYQQALGQGPQFIFQYYREEENGRGNFPPRFSGLQFPNYSSELNVNALELDDSALYLCASSSPPGSYEQYFGPGTRLTVT.